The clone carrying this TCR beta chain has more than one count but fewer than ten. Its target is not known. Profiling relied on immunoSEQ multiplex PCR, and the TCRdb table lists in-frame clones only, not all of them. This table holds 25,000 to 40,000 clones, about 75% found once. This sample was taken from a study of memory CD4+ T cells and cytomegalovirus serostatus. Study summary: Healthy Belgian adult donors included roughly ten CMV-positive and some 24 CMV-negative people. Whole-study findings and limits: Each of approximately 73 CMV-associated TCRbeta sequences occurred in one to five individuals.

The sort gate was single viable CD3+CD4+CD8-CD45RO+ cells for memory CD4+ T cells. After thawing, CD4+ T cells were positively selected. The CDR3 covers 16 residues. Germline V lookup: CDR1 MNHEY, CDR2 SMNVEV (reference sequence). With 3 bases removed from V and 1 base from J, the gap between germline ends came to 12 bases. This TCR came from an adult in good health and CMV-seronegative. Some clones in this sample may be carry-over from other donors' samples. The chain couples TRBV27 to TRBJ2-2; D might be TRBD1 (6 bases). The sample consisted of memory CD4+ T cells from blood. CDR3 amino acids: CASSFWPQGNTGELFF. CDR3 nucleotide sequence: TGTGCCAGCAGTTTTTGGCCACAGGGGAACACCGGGGAGCTGTTTTTT.